The 2 T cell receptor beta chains presented below share a single source sample, sequenced in a study of blood T cells in healthy people across ages. PCR was performed a second time for roughly 7 to 11 cycles using a sample-barcoded 5' primer and a J-beta primer mix. TCRdb processed the 5' RACE reads anew with MiXCR; each CDR3 protein has one entry. Here the sample spans around 500,000 distinct CDR3 sequences, around half being singletons. Material for sequencing was blood. These receptors were taken from an elderly man in good health.

This clonotype was observed many times. The V gene is TRBV6-6, the J gene TRBJ2-3, with D perhaps matching TRBD1 or TRBD2 (5 bases each). CDR1 and CDR2 (germline): MNHNY, SVGAGI (reference sequence). This CDR3 is 16 amino acids long. V lost 0 bases to trimming and J lost 2 bases, with 12 bases between them. CDR3 coding DNA: TGTGCCAGCAGTTACTCGTCCCGGGACGACACAGATACGCAGTATTTT. Amino acids: CASSYSSRDDTDTQYF.

The chain links TRBV15 to TRBJ2-5; D ambiguous. V lost 1 base and J lost 2, with 14 bases in between. The CDR3 length is 16 residues. Germline values: CDR1 LNHNV, CDR2 YYDKDF (reference sequence). The CDR3 here is CATSRGNGGIQETQYF. DNA for the CDR3: TGTGCCACCAGCAGAGGGAACGGCGGTATACAAGAGACCCAGTACTTC. Filled out from reference TRBV15 and TRBJ2-5, the complete variable domain reads DAMVIQNPRYQVTQFGKPVTLSCSQTLNHNVMYWYQQKSSQAPKLLFHYYDKDFNNEADTPDNFQSRRPNTSFCFLDIRSPGLGDTAMYLCATSRGNGGIQETQYFGPGTRLLVL.